A selection of T cell receptor beta chains follows, all from one sample in a study of OX40 agonist ivuxolimab in advanced cancers. Data came from immunoSEQ multiplex PCR; TCRdb stores just in-frame clones and leaves some out. The sample consists of tens of thousands of clones, 82% of them appearing once. This specimen was CD4+ or CD8+ T cells sorted from blood, taken in a trial of the OX40 agonist ivuxolimab. The receptor set was obtained from an adult with an advanced solid tumor such as melanoma, head and neck, liver or kidney cancer. CDR3s include the opening cysteine and the closing phenylalanine or tryptophan. Each record gives: V gene, D gene, J gene, clone size, CDR3 DNA, CDR3 protein. D genes are given only for firm matches. For some rows the clone size is stated as once, few or many, or as a class when expanded; others skip it.

>TRBV7-9|-|TRBJ2-1|-
TGTGCCAGCAGAATTGAGGGTGAGCAGTTCTTC
CASRIEGEQFF
>TRBV2|-|TRBJ1-6|few
TGTGCCAGCAGCGGAATAAGAGGTTCACCCCTCCACTTT
CASSGIRGSPLHF
>TRBV2|TRBD1|TRBJ1-1|-
TGTGCCAGCAAAAGACAGGGGATGAACACTGAAGCTTTCTTT
CASKRQGMNTEAFF
>TRBV19|TRBD1|TRBJ1-2|-
TGTGCCAGTAGTAGGGGACAGGGGACATACTATGGCTACACCTTC
CASSRGQGTYYGYTF
>TRBV29-1|-|TRBJ1-2|once
TGCAGCGTCCAACGGACGGTCTATGGCTACACCTTC
CSVQRTVYGYTF
>TRBV7-3|-|TRBJ2-5|once
TGTGCCAGCAGCTTAGGGCCAGGACTACAAGAGACCCAGTACTTC
CASSLGPGLQETQYF
>TRBV19|-|TRBJ1-2|-
TGTGCCAGTAGTATACTACAGGCTAGTCGGGGCTATGGCTACACCTTC
CASSILQASRGYGYTF
>TRBV7-2|-|TRBJ2-5|-
TGTGCCAGCAGCCGAAGGCAGGGGGGGCGAGAGACCCAGTACTTC
CASSRRQGGRETQYF
>TRBV6-5|-|TRBJ2-7|-
TGTGCCAGCAGTAAGATAGGGGGCGAGCAGTACTTC
CASSKIGGEQYF
>TRBV2|-|TRBJ1-2|-
TGTGCCAGCAGTTACGACGCCAGGGCAGAAGGCTACACCTTC
CASSYDARAEGYTF
>TRBV7-2|-|TRBJ1-5|once
TGTGCCAGCAGCTTAACCCGGACCGCTTTCCAGCCCCAGCATTTT
CASSLTRTAFQPQHF
>TRBV7-9|-|TRBJ2-3|few
TGTGCCAGCAGCCCGCTAGGGGGGCCCCGCACAGATACGCAGTATTTT
CASSPLGGPRTDTQYF
>TRBV5-1|-|TRBJ1-4|-
TGCGCCAGCAGCTCAGCCGGGACGGCTAATGAAAAACTGTTTTTT
CASSSAGTANEKLFF
>TRBV6-5|-|TRBJ1-2|-
TGTGCCAGCAGTTATCGGCAGGGGGGCTACACCTTC
CASSYRQGGYTF
>TRBV7-8|-|TRBJ2-7|medium-sized
TGTGCCAGCACCCTAAACCTGGGGGCCTACGAGCAGTACTTC
CASTLNLGAYEQYF
>TRBV6-5|TRBD1|TRBJ1-1|-
TGTGCCAGCACTGGGACAGGGGTAGTGACTGAAGCTTTCTTT
CASTGTGVVTEAFF
>TRBV4-3|TRBD2|TRBJ2-3|-
TGCGCCAGCAGCCAAGACGGACTAGCGGGGGGTCGTCGCGGGGATACGCAGTATTTT
CASSQDGLAGGRRGDTQYF
>TRBV5-6|-|TRBJ2-5|-
TGTGCCAGCAGCCCCTCCAGCAGTCGAGAGACCCAGTACTTC
CASSPSSSRETQYF
>TRBV5-1|-|TRBJ2-2|once
TGCGCCAGCAGCCTAACTATCTTAGGGGGAAACACCGGGGAGCTGTTTTTT
CASSLTILGGNTGELFF
>TRBV10-2|-|TRBJ2-5|-
TGCGCCAGCAAAGATCAGGGTTTCCAAGAGACCCAGTACTTC
CASKDQGFQETQYF
>TRBV12-5|TRBD1|TRBJ2-2|-
TGTGCTAGTGGTTTGGGCCGGGACAGGGGGAACACCGGGGAGCTGTTTTTT
CASGLGRDRGNTGELFF
>TRBV7-2|TRBD1|TRBJ1-1|-
TGTGCCAGCACCCGACAGGGTGGGATCACTGAAGCTTTCTTT
CASTRQGGITEAFF
>TRBV5-4|TRBD1|TRBJ1-1|-
TGTGCCAGCAGCTTAACAGGGGATGCGAACACTGAAGCTTTCTTT
CASSLTGDANTEAFF
>TRBV30|TRBD2|TRBJ2-7|-
TGTGCCGCGGGGAGGGTAAACGAGCAGTACTTC
CAAGRVNEQYF
>TRBV5-4|-|TRBJ2-2|-
TGTGCCAGCAGCCCCTTGACCACCGGGGAGCTGTTTTTT
CASSPLTTGELFF
>TRBV7-9|-|TRBJ1-2|-
TGTGCCAGCAGCTTAGGTTCCGGACTCCCAAGTAGCTACACCTTC
CASSLGSGLPSSYTF
>TRBV5-6|-|TRBJ2-3|-
TGTGCCAGCAGCTTGGACCTTACAGATACGCAGTATTTT
CASSLDLTDTQYF
>TRBV19|-|TRBJ1-1|-
TGTGCCAGTACCCCTTCCCCACAACGCACGAACACTGAAGCTTTCTTT
CASTPSPQRTNTEAFF
>TRBV19|TRBD1|TRBJ1-5|-
TGTGCCAGTAGTATAATACCGGGACAGCAAAATCAGCCCCAGCATTTT
CASSIIPGQQNQPQHF
>TRBV6-1|-|TRBJ2-1|-
TGTGCCAGCAGGCGCCCTACCCTCTCCTACAATGAGCAGTTCTTC
CASRRPTLSYNEQFF
>TRBV9|-|TRBJ2-6|-
TGTGCCAGCAGTCTTGGGGCCAACGTCCTGACTTTC
CASSLGANVLTF
>TRBV5-4|-|TRBJ2-5|-
TGTGCCAGCAGCTTGACTAGAGAGACCCAGTACTTC
CASSLTRETQYF
>TRBV7-2|-|TRBJ1-2|-
TGTGCCAGCAGCTTAGCCAGGGGTGGGGGCTACACCTTC
CASSLARGGGYTF
>TRBV30|TRBD2|TRBJ2-2|-
TGTGCCGAAAACCGGGGAGGCGGGGGGCCCTCCGGGGAGCTGTTTTTT
CAENRGGGGPSGELFF
>TRBV2|-|TRBJ2-7|few
TGTGCCAGCGGGAGGGACACCTACGAGCAGTACTTC
CASGRDTYEQYF
>TRBV11-2|TRBD1|TRBJ1-1|-
TGTGCCAGCAGCTTAGGGCCACAGGGGGCATATACTGAAGCTTTCTTT
CASSLGPQGAYTEAFF
>TRBV11-3|TRBD2|TRBJ2-5|-
TGTGCCAGCAGCTCTCGGGGGGTCCAGTACTTC
CASSSRGVQYF
>TRBV18|-|TRBJ1-6|-
TGTGCCAGCTCACCGGGGCGCTCCTATAATTCACCCCTCCACTTT
CASSPGRSYNSPLHF
>TRBV1|-|TRBJ1-2|-
TGCACCAGCAGCCAGGGGATCATCCCCAGGTATGGCTACACCTTC
CTSSQGIIPRYGYTF
>TRBV11-1|-|TRBJ1-1|-
TGTGCCAGCAGCTTAGCAATGAACACTGAAGCTTTCTTT
CASSLAMNTEAFF
>TRBV19|TRBD2|TRBJ2-3|-
TGTGCCAGTAGTAAGCTAGCGGGGGGAGTAGATACGCAGTATTTT
CASSKLAGGVDTQYF
>TRBV6-5|TRBD1|TRBJ1-4|-
TGTGCCAGCAGTTACGGGACAGGGACCTTGTCGGAAAAACTGTTTTTT
CASSYGTGTLSEKLFF
>TRBV7-2|-|TRBJ2-3|-
TGTGCCAGCAGTCGTGACCAAAGCACAGATACGCAGTATTTT
CASSRDQSTDTQYF
>TRBV5-1|-|TRBJ1-3|once
TGCGCCAGCAGCTTCGAGCTTTCTGGAAACACCATATATTTT
CASSFELSGNTIYF
>TRBV2|-|TRBJ1-1|-
TGTGCCAGCAGTGAAAGGGGGATCTACACTGAAGCTTTCTTT
CASSERGIYTEAFF
>TRBV6-4|-|TRBJ2-2|once
TGTGCCAGCAGTGCGGCCTGGAACACCGGGGAGCTGTTTTTT
CASSAAWNTGELFF
>TRBV9|-|TRBJ1-1|few
TGTGCCAGCAGCGTAGCTTTACCCCAAGAGGGCACTGAAGCTTTCTTT
CASSVALPQEGTEAFF
>TRBV7-3|TRBD1|TRBJ2-3|-
TGTGCCAGCAGCGCACAGGGGATGGGTAGCACAGATACGCAGTATTTT
CASSAQGMGSTDTQYF
>TRBV6-5|TRBD1|TRBJ1-2|once
TGTGCCAGTGTGGGACAGGGGAACTATGGCTACACCTTC
CASVGQGNYGYTF
>TRBV5-1|-|TRBJ2-3|-
TGCGCCAGCCCGATTGGGGGTAACAATAGCACAGATACGCAGTATTTT
CASPIGGNNSTDTQYF
>TRBV7-2|TRBD1|TRBJ1-2|-
TGTGCCAGCAGCCCTACAGGGGGCGCTTATGGCTACACCTTC
CASSPTGGAYGYTF
>TRBV7-2|-|TRBJ2-2|-
TGTGCCAGCAGCTGGGAAGGGATCCCGAACACCGGGGAGCTGTTTTTT
CASSWEGIPNTGELFF
>TRBV11-1|-|TRBJ2-5|-
TGTGCCAGCAGCTTAATGAGGTCTCAAGAGACCCAGTACTTC
CASSLMRSQETQYF
>TRBV18|TRBD1|TRBJ2-7|-
TGTGCCAGCTCCGAGACAGGGGGCAGCGACGAGCAGTACTTC
CASSETGGSDEQYF